This entry concerns a single T cell receptor beta chain. Trimming removed 6 bases at V and 0 bases at J, with 11 bases between. From germline, CDR1 is LGHDT and CDR2 YNNKEL (reference sequence). CDR3 length: 14 amino acids. The data belong to a study of patients and donors after allogeneic stem cell transplantation. TCRdb ran MiXCR on the RT-PCR reads and lists one entry per CDR3 protein. The data show more than 150,000 distinct CDR3 sequences, nearly 25% seen once. The source material was blood, either unsorted or a sorted T cell fraction (not recorded which). The TCR comes from a human donor who was either an allogeneic HSCT recipient or a stem cell or donor lymphocyte infusion donor (not recorded which). It is not recorded whose cells these are; they may come from a transplant donor. This sequence joins TRBV3-1 and TRBJ1-1; D gene ambiguous. The CDR3 loop reads CASRSTGLNTEAFF. The CDR3 nucleotides are TGTGCCAGCAGAAGCACCGGACTGAACACTGAAGCTTTCTTT.